Listed here is a single TCR beta chain. Its antigen is not known. V was cut by 0 bases and J by 0 bases, with 3 bases left in between. Germline V lookup: CDR1 SGDLS, CDR2 YYNGEE. CDR3 length: 13 amino acids. The data belong to a study of yellow fever vaccine responses in identical twins. Study observations and caveats: Reportedly, the response of twins' T cells to the vaccine seemed partly convergent, partly personalized.

MiXCR, applied by TCRdb to the RT-PCR reads, yields one record per CDR3 protein. The sample carries some 5,000 distinct CDR3 sequences, 77% recorded once. Sample: T cells from blood (PBMCs), unsorted or a sorted subset (not recorded which), taken before or after yellow fever vaccination (not recorded which). The rearrangement uses TRBV9 and TRBJ1-1; D call uncertain. This receptor was identified in a woman aged 18 to 35 who received the yellow fever vaccine. The CDR3 DNA follows: TGTGCCAGCAGCGTAGAGCTGAACACTGAAGCTTTCTTT. It specifies CASSVELNTEAFF.